This T cell receptor (beta chain) emerged from a study of blood T cell repertoires in COVID-19. Profiled with immunoSEQ multiplex PCR; TCRdb holds only in-frame clones, not every one. The sample shows 190,000 or so clones, approximately 88% of them seen only once. This TCR was recovered from a woman aged 30 to 39 with acute or convalescent COVID-19. Sequenced sample: peripheral blood.

CDR3 sequence reads: CASSVGTDFEETQYF. The CDR3 region has the DNA TGCGCCAGCAGCGTTGGGACAGATTTTGAAGAGACCCAGTACTTC. This chain links TRBV5-1 with TRBJ2-5, with 7 nucleotides matching TRBD1. Germline CDR1 SGHRS, CDR2 YFSETQ. The length of the CDR3 is 15 residues. V dropped 4 bases and J dropped 3; count of bases not matched to a gene: 9.